Each of the 22 T cell receptor beta chains below was sequenced from the same sample in a study of blood T cell repertoires in COVID-19. The method was immunoSEQ multiplex PCR; TCRdb's version includes in-frame clones alone and lacks a portion of them. The sample shows about 360,000 clones, around 87% of them seen only once. The sequencing input was PBMCs or T cells enriched from blood (not recorded which). These receptors came from a man aged 35-49 years in a cohort exposed to, infected with or recovered from COVID-19 (not recorded which).

The rearrangement links TRBV3-1 (or the pseudogene TRBV3-2) to TRBJ2-5; TRBD2 agrees at 11 bases. Germline CDR1 is LGHDT and CDR2 is YNNKEL (reference sequence). V shed 9 bases, J shed 6 bases, and the junction held 6 bases outside the gene matches. This CDR3 has 13 amino acids. The CDR3 DNA reads as TGTGCCAGTATAGCGGGAGGGTCCAAGACCCAGTACTTC. This sequence encodes CASIAGGSKTQYF.

The chain couples TRBV7-9 to TRBJ1-4, with TRBD1 identical over 8 bases. The CDR3 totals 15 residues. The V gene end was trimmed by 6 bases and the J gene end by 7 bases; junction bases not matched to a gene: 10. Germline V lookup: CDR1 SEHNR, CDR2 FQNEAQ (reference sequence). CDR3 nucleotide sequence: TGTGCCAGCAGACTCGGACAGGGTGGGATTGAAAAACTGTTTTTT. It is translated as CASRLGQGGIEKLFF. Combining the CDR3 with reference TRBV7-9 and TRBJ1-4 gives the whole variable domain DTGVSQNPRHKITKRGQNVTFRCDPISEHNRLYWYRQTLGQGPEFLTYFQNEAQLEKSRLLSDRFSAERPKGSFSTLEIQRTEQGDSAMYLCASRLGQGGIEKLFFGSGTQLSVL.

This clone was observed a handful of times. J is TRBJ2-3 and V is TRBV5-1; 8 positions agree with TRBD2. V dropped 0 bases and J dropped 2; count of bases not matched to a gene: 5. Germline V lookup: CDR1 SGHRS, CDR2 YFSETQ. This CDR3 is 16 amino acids long. The CDR3, as DNA: TGCGCCAGCAGCTTGGGGCGGGAGGCCGTCACAGATACGCAGTATTTT. This encodes CASSLGREAVTDTQYF.

This chain connects TRBV12-5 to TRBJ1-1, with TRBD1 identical over 8 bases. The trim removed 2 bases at V and 10 bases at J, leaving 3 bases unmatched. The germline gives CDR1 LGHNT, CDR2 FRNRAP. The CDR3 sequence is 12 residues long. CDR3 sequence (DNA): TGTGCTAGTGGTTTGTTACAGGGGGGAGCTTTCTTT. This sequence encodes CASGLLQGGAFF.

The J gene is TRBJ2-1, the V gene TRBV11-2; TRBD2 aligns across 7 bases. Germline CDR1 is SGHAT and CDR2 is FQNNGV. After removal of 6 bases from V and 0 bases from J, the junction contained 5 bases not matched to a gene. The CDR3 is 15 residues long. The DNA for the CDR3 is TGTGCCAGCAGTCCAGCGGGACCCTCCTACAATGAGCAGTTCTTC. Amino acids: CASSPAGPSYNEQFF.

The chain couples TRBV5-1 to TRBJ1-4; 9 bases match TRBD1. The V and J ends lost 4 bases and 5 bases, in that order; junction bases with no gene match: 9. The CDR3 consists of 16 residues. From germline, CDR1 is SGHRS and CDR2 YFSETQ. In DNA, the CDR3 is TGCGCCAGCAGCCCTGGGGACAGGGCGAGAAATGAAAAACTGTTTTTT. Amino acids: CASSPGDRARNEKLFF. Full variable domain (missing parts from reference TRBV5-1 and TRBJ1-4): KAGVTQTPRYLIKTRGQQVTLSCSPISGHRSVSWYQQTPGQGLQFLFEYFSETQRNKGNFPGRFSGRQFSNSRSEMNVSTLELGDSALYLCASSPGDRARNEKLFFGSGTQLSVL.

This chain links TRBV5-4 with TRBJ2-5; maybe TRBD2 (6 bases). Germline CDR1 reads SGHNT; CDR2 reads YYREEE (reference sequence). The CDR3 has 16 amino acids. The V end was cut by 0 bases, the J end by 5 bases, with 17 bases between. This chain's CDR3 is CASSLAGAGRRETQYF. In nucleotides, the CDR3 is TGTGCCAGCAGCTTGGCCGGGGCGGGACGGCGGGAGACCCAGTACTTC.

The rearrangement uses TRBV6-5 and TRBJ2-2, with 9 bases fitting TRBD2. Losses at the gene ends were 4 bases for V and 4 bases for J; bases not matched to a gene: 7. Looked up from germline, CDR1 is MNHEY and CDR2 is SVGAGI. The CDR3 covers 16 residues. CDR3 sequence: CASSSRGRGGTGELFF. The CDR3 DNA follows: TGTGCCAGCAGTTCCCGCGGGAGGGGAGGCACCGGGGAGCTGTTTTTT.

J is TRBJ2-7 and V is TRBV6-6, with 9 bases fitting TRBD2. Germline V gene sequence: CDR1 MNHNY, CDR2 SVGAGI (reference sequence). The CDR3 totals 15 residues. V lost 5 bases to trimming and J lost 3 bases; unmatched junction nucleotides: 8. CDR3 in amino acids: CASSTPGLASYEQYF. CDR3 in DNA: TGTGCCAGCAGTACCCCGGGACTAGCTAGCTACGAGCAGTACTTC.

The chain joins TRBV19 to TRBJ2-7; D remains unclear. Germline-derived CDR1 and CDR2 are LNHDA and SQIVND (reference sequence). CDR3 length: 14 amino acids. Trimming removed 4 bases at V and 2 bases at J, with 12 bases between. CDR3 amino acids: CASSRASPPYEQYF. In DNA, the CDR3 is TGTGCCAGTAGTAGGGCCTCGCCTCCCTACGAGCAGTACTTC.

The V and J genes are TRBV4-1 and TRBJ1-2, with D possibly TRBD1 on 5 matching bases. CDR3 length: 15 residues. Between the trimmed V and J ends, which lost 4 bases and 2 bases, there was a span of 14 bases. Germline CDR1 MGHRA, CDR2 YSYEKL. This chain's CDR3 is CASSLERGANYGYTF. Written as DNA, the CDR3 is TGCGCCAGCAGCCTAGAGCGGGGCGCAAACTATGGCTACACCTTC.

The chain carries TRBV6-5 and TRBJ2-2; tentatively, D is TRBD1 (6 bases). This CDR3 region has 16 residues. Per the germline V gene, CDR1 is MNHEY and CDR2 is SVGAGI. The V gene lost 2 bases and the J gene lost 3 bases, with 13 bases spanning the gap. The CDR3 sequence: CASSYAGRGYTGELFF. Written as DNA, the CDR3 is TGTGCCAGCAGTTACGCGGGCAGGGGTTACACCGGGGAGCTGTTTTTT.

J is TRBJ1-2 and V is TRBV5-1, with 8 nucleotides matching TRBD1. CDR1 SGHRS and CDR2 YFSETQ come from the germline V gene. The CDR3 is 14 amino acids. J was trimmed by 1 base and V by 5 bases; bases with no gene match: 4. The CDR3 region is CASSYDRGNYGYTF. Written as DNA, the CDR3 is TGCGCCAGCAGTTACGACAGGGGTAACTATGGCTACACCTTC.

The chain recombines TRBV5-1 with TRBJ1-1, with D maybe TRBD1 (6 bases). The germline V gene has CDR1 SGHRS and CDR2 YFSETQ. This CDR3 comprises 14 residues. V lost 6 bases and J 0 bases, leaving 12 bases between the germline ends. In DNA, the CDR3 is TGCGCCAGCAACCCGGACAGCATGAACACTGAAGCTTTCTTT. This sequence encodes CASNPDSMNTEAFF.

The CDR3 sequence is CASSYGGAGQGTEAFF. In DNA, the CDR3 is TGTGCCAGCAGTTACGGTGGGGCAGGGCAGGGCACTGAAGCTTTCTTT. J is TRBJ1-1 and V is TRBV6-5, with a weak D call TRBD1 (5 bases). V gave up 2 bases and J gave up 4 bases, with 17 bases separating them. This CDR3 contains 16 residues. Germline CDR1 reads MNHEY; CDR2 reads SVGAGI.

The V call is TRBV12-5, the J call TRBJ1-1; the match to TRBD1 covers 9 bases. The V segment lost 4 bases and the J segment 7 bases; nucleotides outside the gene matches: 7. CDR3 length equals 14 residues. Germline V gene lookup returns CDR1 LGHNT and CDR2 FRNRAP. DNA for the CDR3: TGTGCTAGTGGTTACCCGGGACAGGGTAATGAAGCTTTCTTT. Protein sequence: CASGYPGQGNEAFF.

The chain couples TRBV9 to TRBJ1-1; D may be TRBD1 (5 bases). V was cut by 0 bases and J by 2 bases, with 11 bases left in between. The CDR3 length is 15 residues. The V gene's germline CDR1 is SGDLS and CDR2 YYNGEE. CDR3 region: CASSVGGVRNTEAFF. The CDR3 nucleotides are TGTGCCAGCAGCGTAGGGGGGGTTCGTAACACTGAAGCTTTCTTT.

The V and J genes are TRBV7-7 and TRBJ2-2; TRBD2 aligns across 7 bases. CDR1 and CDR2 (germline): SSHAT, FNYEAQ (reference sequence). This CDR3 spans 17 amino acids. Trimming cost V 1 base and J 2 bases; bases outside gene matches: 7. The CDR3 loop reads CASSLGGGRANTGELFF. CDR3 DNA: TGTGCCAGCAGCTTAGGTGGAGGGAGGGCAAACACCGGGGAGCTGTTTTTT.

This sequence joins TRBV6-1 and TRBJ2-7, with TRBD2 identical over 9 bases. J was trimmed by 0 bases and V by 4 bases; bases with no gene match: 13. The CDR3 extends over 18 amino acids. Germline V lookup: CDR1 MNHNS, CDR2 SASEGT. The CDR3: CASSVLRASGTSSYEQYF. The CDR3 DNA reads TGTGCCAGCAGTGTCCTCAGGGCTAGCGGGACCAGCTCCTACGAGCAGTACTTC.

This sequence joins TRBV20-1 and TRBJ1-1; D might be TRBD1 (6 bases). Germline CDR1 DFQATT, CDR2 SNEGSKA (reference sequence). The CDR3 runs 11 residues. With 2 bases removed from V and 11 bases from J, the gap between germline ends came to 12 bases. This chain's CDR3 is CSARQGYRAFF. In nucleotides, the CDR3 is TGCAGTGCTAGACAGGGGTACCGTGCTTTCTTT.

This clone has a handful of counts. CDR3 in amino acids: CASSPQIGEKLFF. CDR3 sequence (DNA): TGTGCCAGCAGCCCGCAAATCGGGGAAAAACTGTTTTTT. The chain recombines TRBV7-9 with TRBJ1-4; D call uncertain. The CDR3 is 13 residues long. The ends were cut back, 5 bases at V and 8 bases at J, with 12 bases in the middle. Germline lookup yields CDR1 SEHNR and CDR2 FQNEAQ (reference sequence).

The rearrangement links TRBV7-9 to TRBJ2-2; 9 bases agree with TRBD2. Germline V lookup: CDR1 SEHNR, CDR2 FQNEAQ (reference sequence). The V segment lost 3 bases and the J segment 5 bases; nucleotides outside the gene matches: 4. The length of the CDR3 is 15 residues. DNA of the CDR3: TGTGCCAGCAGCTTGGCGGGAGGGCGTACCGGGGAGCTGTTTTTT. As protein: CASSLAGGRTGELFF. The complete variable domain, with remaining parts taken from reference TRBV7-9 and TRBJ2-2, reads DTGVSQNPRHKITKRGQNVTFRCDPISEHNRLYWYRQTLGQGPEFLTYFQNEAQLEKSRLLSDRFSAERPKGSFSTLEIQRTEQGDSAMYLCASSLAGGRTGELFFGEGSRLTVL.